This entry lists 18 T cell receptor beta chains sequenced from one sample in a study of identical twins. TCRdb reprocessed the 5' RACE reads with MiXCR, giving one entry per CDR3 protein. The table shows 1.5 million to 2 million distinct CDR3 sequences, with under 35% occurring only once. The sequenced sample was cord blood. The receptors here all came from a newborn girl in good health.

The rearrangement links TRBV20-1 to TRBJ2-1; D is unresolved. Trimming pared 5 bases from V and 7 bases from J, leaving 9 bases between. Germline V lookup: CDR1 DFQATT, CDR2 SNEGSKA (reference sequence). CDR3 size: 11 residues. The DNA for the CDR3 is TGCAGTGCTGGACGACTGAATGAGCAGTTCTTC. Protein: CSAGRLNEQFF.

This clonotype was observed a single time. Relative to the germline gene, one junction end is altered; a read error may explain this. V is TRBV7-2 and J is TRBJ2-1, with D hard to call. This CDR3 is built from 14 residues. Germline values: CDR1 SGHTA, CDR2 FQGNSA. CDR3 sequence reads: CANSLCLGYNEQFF. The CDR3 nucleotides read TGTGCCAACAGCTTATGCCTGGGGTACAATGAGCAGTTCTTC. Supplemented by reference TRBV7-2 and TRBJ2-1, the full variable domain reads GAGVSQSPSNKVTEKGKDVELRCDPISGHTALYWYRQSLGQGLEFLIYFQGNSAPDKSGLPSDRFSAERTGGSVSTLTIQRTQQEDSAVYLCANSLCLGYNEQFFGPGTRLTVL.

The chain has TRBV25-1 and TRBJ2-1; 8 bases align to TRBD2. The CDR3 has 15 amino acids. The germline CDR1 and CDR2 sequences are MGHDK and SYGVNS. Germline trimming cut 4 bases from V and 9 bases from J; bases unmatched to any gene: 11. CDR3 in DNA: TGTGCCAGCAGTGCTCCCAGCGGGAGATCGGTTGAGCAGTTCTTC. Its translation is CASSAPSGRSVEQFF.

This clonotype was counted ten times or more. The chain joins TRBV2 to TRBJ2-1, with TRBD1 as a possible D gene (6 bases). The CDR3 has 11 amino acids. V dropped 6 bases and J dropped 15 bases, with 15 bases sitting between them. Germline V gene data show CDR1 as SNHLY and CDR2 as FYNNEI. In DNA, the CDR3 is TGTGCCAGCAGGATTACAGGGTATCGGTTCTTC. Protein product: CASRITGYRFF.

This chain uses TRBV20-1 with TRBJ2-1; D remains ambiguous. The germline gives CDR1 DFQATT, CDR2 SNEGSKA (reference sequence). The CDR3 has 15 amino acids. Trimming left V 5 bases short and J 0 bases short, with 14 bases between. CDR3 nucleotide sequence: TGCAGTGCTGGAGCTGGCGAAAGCTCCTACAATGAGCAGTTCTTC. Encoded protein: CSAGAGESSYNEQFF.

J is TRBJ1-6 and V is TRBV5-1; D may be TRBD1 (6 bases). The V end was cut by 5 bases, the J end by 4 bases, with 13 bases between. Per germline, CDR1 SGHRS and CDR2 YFSETQ. The CDR3 has 15 amino acids. In DNA, the CDR3 is TGCGCCAGCAGAAGTCCGGGACAATATAATTCACCCCTCCACTTT. Protein product: CASRSPGQYNSPLHF.

This clonotype was recorded a few times. This chain uses TRBV28 with TRBJ1-6, with D maybe TRBD1 (6 bases). The CDR3 has 22 amino acids. V was trimmed by 3 bases and J by 0 bases, leaving 27 bases between them. CDR1 and CDR2 (germline): MDHEN, SYDVKM. CDR3 sequence: CASSFWLPDRNAYSSYNSPLHF. The CDR3, as DNA: TGTGCCAGCAGTTTTTGGCTACCCGACAGGAATGCCTATAGCTCCTATAATTCACCCCTCCACTTT.

This clonotype was counted a few times. This CDR3 is CASTSQDSEGRTFF. The CDR3 nucleotides read TGTGCCAGCACCTCTCAAGATTCGGAGGGGAGAACTTTCTTT. The J gene is TRBJ1-1, the V gene TRBV5-6; possible D gene TRBD1, 5 bases. Deletions cut 6 bases from V and 12 bases from J, with 24 bases between. Germline-derived CDR1 and CDR2 are SGHDT and YYEEEE. The CDR3 is 14 amino acids.

The table lists this clonotype with a few counts. The CDR3 DNA reads as TGCAGTGCTAGACCCTTCCGGGGGAGCACTGAAGCTTTCTTT. Its protein is CSARPFRGSTEAFF. The chain carries TRBV20-1 and TRBJ1-1, with a weak D call TRBD1 (5 bases). Germline V gene sequence: CDR1 DFQATT, CDR2 SNEGSKA (reference sequence). The CDR3 is made up of 14 amino acids. Between the trimmed V and J ends, which lost 2 bases and 4 bases, there was a span of 14 bases.

V and J are TRBV20-1 and TRBJ2-6; D is undetermined. Looked up from germline, CDR1 is DFQATT and CDR2 is SNEGSKA (reference sequence). The CDR3 contains 16 residues. Trimming cost V 0 bases and J 0 bases, with 9 bases left between them. The CDR3 spells CSARESGRSGANVLTF. The CDR3 DNA reads as TGCAGTGCTAGAGAGTCCGGCCGCTCTGGGGCCAACGTCCTGACTTTC.

J is TRBJ2-1 and V is TRBV4-2, with D possibly being TRBD1 or TRBD2 (6 bases each). Germline assignment: CDR1 LGHNA and CDR2 YNFKEQ. The CDR3 totals 15 residues. V dropped 1 base and J dropped 2 bases, with 9 bases sitting between them. The CDR3 loop reads CASSQGGGTYNEQFF. The DNA of the CDR3 is TGTGCCAGCAGCCAAGGAGGGGGGACCTACAATGAGCAGTTCTTC.

This clonotype was observed at least ten times. The V and J genes are TRBV20-1 and TRBJ2-5; no clear D gene. The CDR3 consists of 14 residues. V lost 0 bases and J 1 base, leaving 9 bases between the germline ends. Per germline, CDR1 DFQATT and CDR2 SNEGSKA (reference sequence). DNA for the CDR3: TGCAGTGCTAGAGATCCCCGGGCCCAAGAGACCCAGTACTTC. Its translation is CSARDPRAQETQYF.

The chain couples TRBV20-1 to TRBJ2-7, with D unresolved. Germline V CDR1 and CDR2: DFQATT, SNEGSKA (reference sequence). This CDR3 spans 12 amino acids. V lost 6 bases, J lost 2 bases, and 11 bases lay in between. The CDR3 region has the DNA TGCAGTGCCAGAAGCTATGCCTACGAGCAGTACTTC. Translation gives CSARSYAYEQYF.

This clonotype was detected only a few times. This chain joins TRBV24-1 and TRBJ2-1; 12 nucleotides match TRBD2. V was pared by 7 bases and J by 7 bases, with 4 bases of the junction left unmatched. This CDR3 contains 14 residues. CDR1 is KGHDR and CDR2 is SFDVKD in the germline V gene. CDR3 nucleotide sequence: TGTGCCACCAGGACTAGCGGGAGTGGTAATGAGCAGTTCTTC. As protein: CATRTSGSGNEQFF.

The chain is built from TRBV27 and TRBJ2-3; possible D gene TRBD2, 6 bases. V shed 3 bases and J shed 6 bases, with 13 bases lying between them. This CDR3 region has 14 residues. Germline CDR1 MNHEY, CDR2 SMNVEV (reference sequence). The CDR3 reads CASSFGLALDTQYF. CDR3 DNA sequence: TGTGCCAGCAGTTTCGGGCTAGCGCTGGATACGCAGTATTTT.

This clonotype showed up just a few times. This chain uses TRBV20-1 with TRBJ2-3; possibly TRBD2 for D (6 bases). V was shortened by 1 base and J by 3 bases, with 11 bases between the two germline ends. This CDR3 region has 14 residues. Germline V gene lookup returns CDR1 DFQATT and CDR2 SNEGSKA (reference sequence). In DNA, the CDR3 is TGCAGTGCTAGAGTCACGGGAGAGACAGATACGCAGTATTTT. Encoded protein: CSARVTGETDTQYF.

Ten or more counts support this clonotype. This chain uses TRBV29-1 with TRBJ2-3; 8 positions match TRBD2. This CDR3 is 13 amino acids long. Germline CDR1 is SQVTM and CDR2 is ANQGSEA. Trimming took 5 bases from V and 3 from J; bases not matched to a gene: 4. CDR3 sequence reads: CSVRGGLTDTQYF. The CDR3 bases are TGCAGCGTTCGGGGGGGCCTAACAGATACGCAGTATTTT.

V gene TRBV6-1 combines with J gene TRBJ1-1; D uncertain. Germline CDR1 MNHNS, CDR2 SASEGT. This CDR3 spans 11 amino acids. With 6 bases removed from V and 7 bases from J, the gap between germline ends came to 9 bases. The CDR3 loop reads CASRYSGEAFF. CDR3 coding DNA: TGTGCCAGCAGGTACTCAGGTGAAGCTTTCTTT.